What follows describes a single T cell receptor beta chain. This sample stems from a study of control samples from healthy donors and cancer patients. The repertoire was sequenced with immunoSEQ multiplex PCR; TCRdb's copy has only in-frame clones and lacks some. The sample carries about 170,000 clones, 90% to 95% recorded once. The sequencing sample was made of blood. The sequence was collected from a woman aged 25-40 years in good health.

The CDR3 nucleotides are TGCAGTGCTAGTAGCTCTGGAAACACCATATATTTT. This sequence encodes CSASSSGNTIYF. The chain uses TRBV20-1 and TRBJ1-3; no reliable D call. The germline V and J ends were trimmed by 3 bases and 0 bases, with 3 bases remaining between them. Germline CDR1 DFQATT, CDR2 SNEGSKA (reference sequence). The CDR3 totals 12 residues.